These 7 T cell receptor beta chains were sequenced from one sample in a study of T cell responses to AZD1222 COVID-19 vaccine. Clones were read by immunoSEQ multiplex PCR, and TCRdb kept only the in-frame ones, dropping some. Found here are around 120,000 clones, approximately 92% of them singletons; the top ten hold about 1.2%. The source was peripheral blood, collected on day 0 of AZD1222 vaccination. The receptors shown here come from an adult in good health.

This chain connects TRBV5-8 to TRBJ2-3; D unclear. Germline CDR1 SGHTS, CDR2 YDEGEE. The CDR3 has 17 amino acids. V lost 0 bases to trimming and J lost 0 bases, with 14 bases between them. The CDR3 DNA sequence: TGTGCCAGCAGCTTGGCCCGGAAGGCAGATAGCACAGATACGCAGTATTTT. It is translated as CASSLARKADSTDTQYF.

V and J are TRBV6-2 or TRBV6-3 and TRBJ2-3; D not certain. V was cut by 2 bases and J by 4 bases, with 1 base left in between. CDR1 is MNHEY, CDR2 SVGEGT, per germline. This CDR3 has 11 residues. The CDR3 region has the DNA TGTGCCAGCAGTTACCCAGATACGCAGTATTTT. Its protein is CASSYPDTQYF.

The chain carries TRBV5-1 and TRBJ2-5, with D possibly TRBD1 on 6 matching bases. This CDR3 has 14 residues. CDR1 and CDR2 from the germline V gene are SGHRS and YFSETQ. V gave up 3 bases and J gave up 3 bases, with 12 bases separating them. The CDR3 nucleotides are TGCGCCAGCAGCTCGGACAGCCGGAAAGAGACCCAGTACTTC. Translated: CASSSDSRKETQYF.

This chain connects TRBV29-1 to TRBJ2-7; D may be TRBD2 (6 bases). V lost 4 bases and J 4 bases, leaving 11 bases between the germline ends. CDR1 and CDR2 (germline): SQVTM, ANQGSEA. CDR3 length equals 12 residues. CDR3 nucleotides: TGCAGCGTTGTAATCGGGAGATACGAGCAGTACTTC. It yields the protein CSVVIGRYEQYF.

V gene TRBV5-6 combines with J gene TRBJ2-1, with no clear D. With 2 bases removed from V and 7 bases from J, the gap between germline ends came to 7 bases. The CDR3 runs to 12 residues. CDR1 and CDR2 (germline): SGHDT, YYEEEE. The CDR3, as DNA: TGTGCCAGCAGCTTAAGGGCGAATGAGCAGTTCTTC. As protein: CASSLRANEQFF.

This clone is a singleton in its sample. The rearrangement uses TRBV20-1 and TRBJ1-1, with D unresolved. This CDR3 comprises 11 residues. The V and J ends lost 6 bases and 8 bases respectively, with 13 bases between them. Germline loops: CDR1 DFQATT, CDR2 SNEGSKA (reference sequence). CDR3 in DNA: TGCAGTGCCAGTCAGGATTTAGAAGCTTTCTTT. Protein product: CSASQDLEAFF.

This clone was seen more than once but under ten times. J is TRBJ1-5 and V is TRBV19; D may be TRBD1 (6 bases). Germline CDR1 and CDR2: LNHDA and SQIVND (reference sequence). The V end lost 0 bases, the J end lost 5 bases, and 17 bases lay between the germline ends. The CDR3 consists of 17 residues. CDR3 residues: CASSIDGVLQGYQPQHF. The DNA for the CDR3 is TGTGCCAGTAGTATAGACGGGGTTTTACAGGGATATCAGCCCCAGCATTTT.